This T cell receptor (beta chain) was sequenced during a study of Graves' ophthalmopathy and Graves' hyperthyroidism. Study results and caveats: Classification of ophthalmopathy versus stable hyperthyroidism by a 13-signature model yielded about 90% sensitivity and about 81% specificity. Detected in blood as well were most expanded thyroid clonotypes with frequency above 0.001.

Symptoms, serum thyroxine and TRAb, thyroid ultrasound, and orbital computed tomography formed the diagnostic basis. RNA transcripts provided the template for amplifying TCR beta CDR3 regions. The authors performed first-round RT-PCR with HTBI primers and then a second-round multiplex PCR. One entry per CDR3 protein, called by TCRdb with MiXCR from the multiplex PCR reads. The sample carries around 1,000,000 distinct CDR3 sequences, less than 45% recorded once. V shed 8 bases, J shed 3 bases, and the junction held 6 bases outside the gene matches. This CDR3 spans 13 amino acids. Germline CDR1 SQVTM, CDR2 ANQGSEA. The sample holds one count of this clonotype. The antigen is undetermined.

Sequenced material: peripheral blood or thyroid tissue (not recorded which). The V gene is TRBV29-1, the J gene TRBJ1-5; 8 nucleotides line up with TRBD1. This TCR came from an adult man with Graves' hyperthyroidism. This chain's CDR3 is CSFTGGDNQPQHF. CDR3 in DNA: TGCAGCTTTACAGGGGGTGACAATCAGCCCCAGCATTTT. The full variable domain, rest sourced from reference TRBV29-1 and TRBJ1-5, is SAVISQKPSRDICQRGTSLTIQCQVDSQVTMMFWYRQQPGQSLTLIATANQGSEATYESGFVIDKFPISRPNLTFSTLTVSNMSPEDSSIYLCSFTGGDNQPQHFGDGTRLSIL.